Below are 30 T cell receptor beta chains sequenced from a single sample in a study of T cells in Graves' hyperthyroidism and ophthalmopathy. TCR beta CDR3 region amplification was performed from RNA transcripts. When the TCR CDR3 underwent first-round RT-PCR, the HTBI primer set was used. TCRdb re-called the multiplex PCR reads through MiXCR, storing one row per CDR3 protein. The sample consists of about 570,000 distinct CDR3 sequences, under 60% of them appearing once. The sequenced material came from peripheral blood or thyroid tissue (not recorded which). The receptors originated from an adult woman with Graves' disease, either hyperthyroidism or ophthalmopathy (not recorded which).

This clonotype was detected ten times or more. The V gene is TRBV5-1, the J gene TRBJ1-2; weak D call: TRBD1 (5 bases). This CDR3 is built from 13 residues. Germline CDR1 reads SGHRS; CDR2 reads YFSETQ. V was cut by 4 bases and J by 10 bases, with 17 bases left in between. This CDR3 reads CASSLGPSGSYTF. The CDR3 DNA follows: TGCGCCAGCAGCCTGGGACCCAGCGGATCCTACACCTTC.

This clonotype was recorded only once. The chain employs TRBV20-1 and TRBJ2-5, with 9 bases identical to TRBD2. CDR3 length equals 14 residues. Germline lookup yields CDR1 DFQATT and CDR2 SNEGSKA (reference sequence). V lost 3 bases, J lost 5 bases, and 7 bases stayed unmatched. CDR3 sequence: CSASFLAGLETQYF. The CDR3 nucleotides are TGCAGTGCTAGTTTTCTAGCGGGATTGGAGACCCAGTACTTC.

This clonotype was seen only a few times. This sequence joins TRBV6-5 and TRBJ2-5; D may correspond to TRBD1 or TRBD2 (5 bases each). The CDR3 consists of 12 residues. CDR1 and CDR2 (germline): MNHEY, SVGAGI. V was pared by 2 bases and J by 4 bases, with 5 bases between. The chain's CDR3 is CASSYGTETQYF. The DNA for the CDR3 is TGTGCCAGCAGTTACGGGACAGAGACCCAGTACTTC.

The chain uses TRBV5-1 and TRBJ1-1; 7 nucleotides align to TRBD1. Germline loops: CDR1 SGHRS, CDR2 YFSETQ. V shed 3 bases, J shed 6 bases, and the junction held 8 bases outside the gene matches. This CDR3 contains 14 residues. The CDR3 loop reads CASSWEGAGSEAFF. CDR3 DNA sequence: TGCGCCAGCAGCTGGGAGGGGGCAGGCTCTGAAGCTTTCTTT. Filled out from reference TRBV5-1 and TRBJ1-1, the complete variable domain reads KAGVTQTPRYLIKTRGQQVTLSCSPISGHRSVSWYQQTPGQGLQFLFEYFSETQRNKGNFPGRFSGRQFSNSRSEMNVSTLELGDSALYLCASSWEGAGSEAFFGQGTRLTVV.

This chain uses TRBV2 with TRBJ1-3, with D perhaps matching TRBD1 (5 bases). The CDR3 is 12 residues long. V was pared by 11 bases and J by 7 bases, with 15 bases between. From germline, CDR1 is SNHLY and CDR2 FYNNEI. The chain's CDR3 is CAGRGMRNTIYF. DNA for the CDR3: TGTGCCGGTCGGGGCATGCGGAACACCATATATTTT.

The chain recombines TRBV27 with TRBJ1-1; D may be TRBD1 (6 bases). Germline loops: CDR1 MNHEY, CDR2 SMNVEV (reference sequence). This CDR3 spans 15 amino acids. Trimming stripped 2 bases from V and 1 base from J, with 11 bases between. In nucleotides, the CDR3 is TGTGCCAGCAGTTTAAATACAGGGCAGAACACTGAAGCTTTCTTT. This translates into CASSLNTGQNTEAFF.

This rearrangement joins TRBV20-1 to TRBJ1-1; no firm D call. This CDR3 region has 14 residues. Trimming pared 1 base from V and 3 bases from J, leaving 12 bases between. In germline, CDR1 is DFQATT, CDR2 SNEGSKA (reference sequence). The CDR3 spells CSARGSTKYTEAFF. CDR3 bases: TGCAGTGCTAGAGGGAGTACGAAATACACTGAAGCTTTCTTT.

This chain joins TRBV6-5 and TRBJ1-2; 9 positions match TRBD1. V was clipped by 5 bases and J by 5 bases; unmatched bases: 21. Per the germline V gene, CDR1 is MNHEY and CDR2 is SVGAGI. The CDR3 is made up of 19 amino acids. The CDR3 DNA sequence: TGTGCCAGCAGTCCTCGCCGTTACAGGGGGCGCGAAAATGGGTATGGCTACACCTTC. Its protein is CASSPRRYRGRENGYGYTF.

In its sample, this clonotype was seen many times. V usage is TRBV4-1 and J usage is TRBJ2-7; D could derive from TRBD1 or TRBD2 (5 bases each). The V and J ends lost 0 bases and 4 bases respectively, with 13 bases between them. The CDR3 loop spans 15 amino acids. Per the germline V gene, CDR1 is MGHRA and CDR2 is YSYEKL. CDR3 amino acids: CASSQDRDAQYEQYF. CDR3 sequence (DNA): TGCGCCAGCAGCCAAGATCGGGACGCTCAGTACGAGCAGTACTTC.

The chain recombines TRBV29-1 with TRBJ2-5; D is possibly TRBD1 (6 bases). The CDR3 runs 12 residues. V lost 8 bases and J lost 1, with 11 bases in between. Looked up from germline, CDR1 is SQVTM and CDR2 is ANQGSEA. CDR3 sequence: CSLTGIQETQYF. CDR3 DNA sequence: TGCAGCCTTACAGGGATCCAAGAGACCCAGTACTTC.

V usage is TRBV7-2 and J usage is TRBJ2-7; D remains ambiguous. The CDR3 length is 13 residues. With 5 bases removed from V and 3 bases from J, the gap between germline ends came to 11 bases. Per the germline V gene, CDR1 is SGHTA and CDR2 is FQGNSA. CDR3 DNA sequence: TGTGCCAGCAGCCTTGTTGACGGCTACGAGCAGTACTTC. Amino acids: CASSLVDGYEQYF.

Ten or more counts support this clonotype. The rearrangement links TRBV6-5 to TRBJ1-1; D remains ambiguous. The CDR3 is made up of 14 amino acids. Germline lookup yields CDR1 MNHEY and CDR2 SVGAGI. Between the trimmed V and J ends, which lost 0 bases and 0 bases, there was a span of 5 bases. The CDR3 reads CASSYSAVNTEAFF. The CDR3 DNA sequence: TGTGCCAGCAGTTACTCGGCGGTGAACACTGAAGCTTTCTTT.

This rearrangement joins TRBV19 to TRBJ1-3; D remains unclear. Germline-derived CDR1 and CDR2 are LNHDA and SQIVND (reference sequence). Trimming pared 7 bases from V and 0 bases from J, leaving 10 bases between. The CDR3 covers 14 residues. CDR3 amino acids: CASTYTSSGNTIYF. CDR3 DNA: TGTGCCAGTACCTACACCAGCTCTGGAAACACCATATATTTT.

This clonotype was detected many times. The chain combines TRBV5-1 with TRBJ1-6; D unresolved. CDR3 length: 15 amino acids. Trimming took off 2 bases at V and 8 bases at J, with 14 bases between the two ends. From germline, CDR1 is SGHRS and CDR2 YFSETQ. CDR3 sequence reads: CASSFTDPGDSPLHF. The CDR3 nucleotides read TGCGCCAGCAGCTTTACTGACCCTGGGGATTCACCCCTCCACTTT.

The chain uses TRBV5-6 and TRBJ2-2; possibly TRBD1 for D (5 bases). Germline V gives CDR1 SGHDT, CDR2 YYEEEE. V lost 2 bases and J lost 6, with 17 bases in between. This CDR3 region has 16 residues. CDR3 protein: CASSFDRGGSSGELFF. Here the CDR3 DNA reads TGTGCCAGCAGCTTCGATAGGGGTGGTTCGTCCGGGGAGCTGTTTTTT.

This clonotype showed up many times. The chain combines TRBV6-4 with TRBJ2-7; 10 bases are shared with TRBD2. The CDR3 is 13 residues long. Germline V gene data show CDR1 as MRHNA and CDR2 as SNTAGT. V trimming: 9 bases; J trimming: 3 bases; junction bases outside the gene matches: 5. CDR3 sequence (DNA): TGTGCCAGAGGGACTAGCGAACGCTACGAGCAGTACTTC. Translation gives CARGTSERYEQYF.

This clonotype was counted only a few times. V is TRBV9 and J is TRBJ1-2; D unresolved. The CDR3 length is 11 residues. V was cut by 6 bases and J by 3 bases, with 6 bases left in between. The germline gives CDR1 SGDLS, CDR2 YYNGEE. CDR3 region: CASTNHYGYTF. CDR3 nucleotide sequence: TGTGCCAGCACCAACCACTATGGCTACACCTTC.

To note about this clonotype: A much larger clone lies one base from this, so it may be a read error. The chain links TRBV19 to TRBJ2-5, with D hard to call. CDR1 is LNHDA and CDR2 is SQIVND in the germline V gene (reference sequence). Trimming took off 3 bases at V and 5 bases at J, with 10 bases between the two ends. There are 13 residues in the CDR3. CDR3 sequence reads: CASSIVSVETQYF. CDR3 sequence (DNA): TGTGCCAGTAGTATTGTGAGCGTGGAGACCCAGTACTTC.

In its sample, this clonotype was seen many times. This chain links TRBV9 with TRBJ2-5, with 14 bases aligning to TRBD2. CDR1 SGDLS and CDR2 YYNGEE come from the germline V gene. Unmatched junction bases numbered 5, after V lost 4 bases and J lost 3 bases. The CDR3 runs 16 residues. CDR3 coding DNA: TGTGCCAGCAGCTTGGGACTAGCGGGAGAAAAAGAGACCCAGTACTTC. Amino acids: CASSLGLAGEKETQYF.

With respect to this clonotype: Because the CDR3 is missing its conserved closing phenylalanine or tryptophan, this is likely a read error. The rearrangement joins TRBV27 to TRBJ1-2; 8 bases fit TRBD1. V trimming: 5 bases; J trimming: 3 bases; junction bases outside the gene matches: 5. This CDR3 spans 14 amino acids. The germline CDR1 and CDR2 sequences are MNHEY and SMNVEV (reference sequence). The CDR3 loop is CASSLGQGHYGYTL. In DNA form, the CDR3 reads TGTGCCAGCAGTCTCGGACAGGGACACTATGGCTACACCCTC.

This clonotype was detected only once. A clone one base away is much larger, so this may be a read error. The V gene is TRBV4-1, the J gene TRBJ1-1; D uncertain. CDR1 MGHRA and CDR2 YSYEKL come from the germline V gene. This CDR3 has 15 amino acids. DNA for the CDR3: TGCGCCAGCGGCCAAGGGCCCCGAACCGAGTCTGAAGCTTTCTTT. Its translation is CASGQGPRTESEAFF.

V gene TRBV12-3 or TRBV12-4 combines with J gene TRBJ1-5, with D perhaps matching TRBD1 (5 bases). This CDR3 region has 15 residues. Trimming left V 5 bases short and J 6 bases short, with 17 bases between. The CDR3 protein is CASSVAGVIVQPQHF. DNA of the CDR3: TGTGCCAGCAGTGTGGCGGGGGTAATAGTTCAGCCCCAGCATTTT.

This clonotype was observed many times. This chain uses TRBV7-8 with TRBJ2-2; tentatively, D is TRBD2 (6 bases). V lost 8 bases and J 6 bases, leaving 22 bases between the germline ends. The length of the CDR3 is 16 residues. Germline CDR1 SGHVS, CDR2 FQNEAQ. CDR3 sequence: CASRSLWAGTPGELFF. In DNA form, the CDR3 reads TGTGCCAGCCGGTCCCTATGGGCAGGGACTCCCGGGGAGCTGTTTTTT. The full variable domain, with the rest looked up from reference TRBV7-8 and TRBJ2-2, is GAGVSQSPRYKVAKRGQDVALRCDPISGHVSLFWYQQALGQGPEFLTYFQNEAQLDKSGLPSDRFFAERPEGSVSTLKIQRTQQEDSAVYLCASRSLWAGTPGELFFGEGSRLTVL.

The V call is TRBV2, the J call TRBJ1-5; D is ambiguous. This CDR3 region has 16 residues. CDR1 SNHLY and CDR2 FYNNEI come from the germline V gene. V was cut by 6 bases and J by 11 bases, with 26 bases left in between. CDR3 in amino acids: CASSGGLAYSQETQHF. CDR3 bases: TGTGCCAGCAGCGGAGGACTAGCGTATAGCCAAGAGACCCAGCATTTT.

CDR3 sequence: CASSSIEAFF. CDR3 coding DNA: TGTGCCAGCAGCTCCATAGAAGCTTTCTTT. The genes are TRBV7-9 and TRBJ1-1, with D hard to call. V was trimmed by 4 bases and J by 8 bases, leaving 5 bases between them. This CDR3 contains 10 residues. Germline CDR1 is SEHNR and CDR2 is FQNEAQ (reference sequence). Supplemented by reference TRBV7-9 and TRBJ1-1, the full variable domain reads DTGVSQNPRHKITKRGQNVTFRCDPISEHNRLYWYRQTLGQGPEFLTYFQNEAQLEKSRLLSDRFSAERPKGSFSTLEIQRTEQGDSAMYLCASSSIEAFFGQGTRLTVV.

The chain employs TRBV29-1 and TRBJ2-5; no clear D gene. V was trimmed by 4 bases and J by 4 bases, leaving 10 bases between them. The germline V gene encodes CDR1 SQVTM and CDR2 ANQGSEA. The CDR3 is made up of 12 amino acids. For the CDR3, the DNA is TGCAGCGTTGGGGGTCTAATAGAGACCCAGTACTTC. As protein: CSVGGLIETQYF.

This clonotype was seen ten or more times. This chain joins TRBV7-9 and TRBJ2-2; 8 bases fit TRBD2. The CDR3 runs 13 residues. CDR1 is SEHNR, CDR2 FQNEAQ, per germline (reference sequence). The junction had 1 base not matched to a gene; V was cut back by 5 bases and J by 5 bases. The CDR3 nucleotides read TGTGCCAGCAGCCGACTAGCGACCGGGGAGCTGTTTTTT. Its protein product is CASSRLATGELFF.

This CDR3 reads CSARGLAGGETQYF. CDR3 in DNA: TGCAGTGCTAGAGGGCTAGCGGGAGGGGAGACCCAGTACTTC. The chain recombines TRBV20-1 with TRBJ2-5; 12 positions agree with TRBD2. CDR3 length equals 14 residues. V lost 1 base, J lost 5 bases, and 2 bases stayed unmatched. CDR1 is DFQATT, CDR2 SNEGSKA, per germline (reference sequence).

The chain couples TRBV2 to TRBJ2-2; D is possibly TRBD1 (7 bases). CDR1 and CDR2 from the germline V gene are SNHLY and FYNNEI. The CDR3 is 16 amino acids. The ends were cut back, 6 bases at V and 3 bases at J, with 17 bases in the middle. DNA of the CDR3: TGTGCCAGCAGCGGACGGGGCGGGACAGACACCGGGGAGCTGTTTTTT. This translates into CASSGRGGTDTGELFF.

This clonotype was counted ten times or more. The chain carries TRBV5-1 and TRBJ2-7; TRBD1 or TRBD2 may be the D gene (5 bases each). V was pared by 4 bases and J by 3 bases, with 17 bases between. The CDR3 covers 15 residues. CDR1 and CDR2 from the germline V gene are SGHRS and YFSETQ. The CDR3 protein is CASSVAWDENYEQYF. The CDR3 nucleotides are TGCGCCAGCAGCGTCGCCTGGGACGAGAACTACGAGCAGTACTTC.